The clone carrying this T cell receptor (beta chain) appeared a few times. The antigen is undetermined. The CDR3 is made up of 17 amino acids. V lost 3 bases to trimming and J lost 0 bases; unmatched junction nucleotides: 8. Germline V gives CDR1 SGHDT, CDR2 YYEEEE. This sample was taken from a study of beta chain features in type 1 diabetes. The overall study: No patient-donor differences in age, gender, total cells or subset yield.

Expressed TCRB transcripts were sequenced because the isolated RNA had all been reverse transcribed beforehand. Clones were sequenced by immunoSEQ multiplex PCR, and TCRdb holds only the in-frame ones, with some missing. There are nearly 350,000 clones in the sample; about a tenth occur only once, and 1% lies in the top ten. Overall study results and limits: Naive, central memory and Treg TCRB repertoires seemed to resemble each other more closely in patients than they did in healthy donors. Moderate yet significant TCRB CDR3 shortening was seen in Type 1 diabetes patients in all four CD4+ subsets.

The J gene is TRBJ2-2, the V gene TRBV5-6; 7 positions agree with TRBD1. This receptor was obtained from a man aged 25 to 45 with type 1 diabetes. Sequencing input: central memory CD4+ T cells from blood. CDR3 region: CASSSYRGYTNTGELFF. The CDR3 DNA follows: TGTGCCAGCAGCTCCTACAGGGGTTATACGAACACCGGGGAGCTGTTTTTT.